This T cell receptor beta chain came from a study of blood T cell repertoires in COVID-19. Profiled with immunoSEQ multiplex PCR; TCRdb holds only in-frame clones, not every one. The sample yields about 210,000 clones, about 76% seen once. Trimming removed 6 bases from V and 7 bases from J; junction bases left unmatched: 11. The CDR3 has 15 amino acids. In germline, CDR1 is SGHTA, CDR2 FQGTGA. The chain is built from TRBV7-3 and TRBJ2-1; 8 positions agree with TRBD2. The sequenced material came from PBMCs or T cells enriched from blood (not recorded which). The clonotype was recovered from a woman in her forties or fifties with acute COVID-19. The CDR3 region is CASRVTSGEENEQFF. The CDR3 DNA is TGTGCCAGCAGGGTCACTAGCGGAGAGGAGAATGAGCAGTTCTTC. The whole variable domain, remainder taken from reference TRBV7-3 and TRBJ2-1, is GAGVSQTPSNKVTEKGKYVELRCDPISGHTALYWYRQSLGQGPEFLIYFQGTGAADDSGLPNDRFFAVRPEGSVSTLKIQRTERGDSAVYLCASRVTSGEENEQFFGPGTRLTVL.